The present TCR beta chain was sequenced within a study of PD-1 blockade in classical Hodgkin lymphoma. As to this clone: Its antigen is still unknown.

General study points: Reports indicated that newly diagnosed patients had lower baseline TCR diversity than healthy donors did.

In every patient, relapse followed autologous stem cell transplantation, while exposure to brentuximab vedotin differed. J lost 5 bases, V lost 9 bases, and 2 bases had no gene match. Germline V gene data show CDR1 as LNHDA and CDR2 as SQIVND (reference sequence). The CDR3 length is 13 residues. Here immunoSEQ multiplex PCR was the method, and the copy in TCRdb shows in-frame clones only, minus some. The table lists 55,000 to 75,000 clones, roughly 91% of them singletons, with over 6.5% in the top ten. This chain connects TRBV19 to TRBJ1-6, with 9 bases matching TRBD1. The sequences come from peripheral blood mononuclear cells (PBMCs), collected at baseline. The TCR originated in a human donor with classical Hodgkin lymphoma. The CDR3 loop reads CASGTGNNSPLHF. In DNA form, the CDR3 reads TGTGCCAGCGGGACAGGGAATAATTCACCCCTCCACTTT.